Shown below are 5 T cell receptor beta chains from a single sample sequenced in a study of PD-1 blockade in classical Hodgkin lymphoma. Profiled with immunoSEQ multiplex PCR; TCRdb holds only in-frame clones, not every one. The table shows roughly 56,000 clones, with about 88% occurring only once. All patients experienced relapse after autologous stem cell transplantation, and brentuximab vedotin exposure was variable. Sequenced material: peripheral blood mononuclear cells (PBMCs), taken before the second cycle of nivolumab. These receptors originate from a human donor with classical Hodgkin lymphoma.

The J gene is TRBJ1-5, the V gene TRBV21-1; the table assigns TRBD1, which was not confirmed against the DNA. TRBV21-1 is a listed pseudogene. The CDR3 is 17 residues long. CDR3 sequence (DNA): TGTGCCAGCAACTCAAAGAGGCTCACAGGGAAAGATCAGCCCCAGCATTTT. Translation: CASNSKRLTGKDQPQHF.

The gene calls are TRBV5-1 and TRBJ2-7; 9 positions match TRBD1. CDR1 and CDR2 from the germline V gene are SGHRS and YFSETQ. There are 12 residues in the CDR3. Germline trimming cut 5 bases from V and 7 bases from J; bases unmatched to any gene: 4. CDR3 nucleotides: TGCGCCAGCAGGGACAGGGGCCGGGAGCAGTACTTC. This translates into CASRDRGREQYF.

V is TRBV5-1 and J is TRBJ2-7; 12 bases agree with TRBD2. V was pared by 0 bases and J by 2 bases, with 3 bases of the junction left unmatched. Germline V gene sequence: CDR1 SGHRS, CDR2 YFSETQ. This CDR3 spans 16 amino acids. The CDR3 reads CASSLAASGGAYEQYF. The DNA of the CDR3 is TGCGCCAGCAGCTTGGCAGCTAGCGGGGGGGCCTACGAGCAGTACTTC.

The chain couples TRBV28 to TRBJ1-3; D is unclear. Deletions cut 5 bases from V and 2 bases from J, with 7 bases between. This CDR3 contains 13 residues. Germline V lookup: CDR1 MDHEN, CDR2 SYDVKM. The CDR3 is CASSLGAGNTIYF. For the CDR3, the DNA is TGTGCCAGCAGTCTGGGTGCTGGAAACACCATATATTTT. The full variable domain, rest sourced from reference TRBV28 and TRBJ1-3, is DVKVTQSSRYLVKRTGEKVFLECVQDMDHENMFWYRQDPGLGLRLIYFSYDVKMKEKGDIPEGYSVSREKKERFSLILESASTNQTSMYLCASSLGAGNTIYFGEGSWLTVV.

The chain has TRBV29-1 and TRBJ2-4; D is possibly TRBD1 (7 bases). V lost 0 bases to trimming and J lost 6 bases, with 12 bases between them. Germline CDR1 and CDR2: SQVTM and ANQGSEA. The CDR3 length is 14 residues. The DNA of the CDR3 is TGCAGCGTTGAAGATCGACAGGGAGGAAACATTCAGTACTTC. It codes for CSVEDRQGGNIQYF.